Listed here are 7 T cell receptor beta chains from one sample, sequenced in a study of spatial heterogeneity in lung cancer (dated by TCRdb to about 2019). Overall study outcomes, separate from this receptor: A correlation was observed between the number of expanded intratumoral alpha and beta TCRs and the tumor nonsynonymous mutation count.

The protocol used for the library was 5' RACE. Sequencing took place on a NextSeq 500. TCRdb reanalyzed the raw reads on its own, using fastp at Q25 for trimming and MiXCR for clone calling, and kept in-frame beta chains. Each entry is one CDR3 protein sequence, shown with its most common DNA and genes. The sample includes roughly 8,400 distinct CDR3 sequences, with about 4.6% observed a single time. 11% of the sample comes from the top ten. Per the publication, the time point label means: sample taken at primary tumor resection. These receptors' targets are unknown. The starting material was lung tumor tissue, obtained at surgery. The receptors derive from a female donor with early-stage non-small cell lung cancer.

In this sample, this clonotype turned up many times. V usage is TRBV20-1 and J usage is TRBJ2-1; TRBD2 matches 8 bases. V gave up 6 bases and J gave up 2 bases; unmatched junction bases: 24. The germline gives CDR1 DFQATT, CDR2 SNEGSKA (reference sequence). The CDR3 extends over 20 amino acids. CDR3 sequence (DNA): TGCAGTGCACCCCCTTCGTGGGCGGGAGGTCGGGGGACTACCTACAATGAGCAGTTCTTC. This translates into CSAPPSWAGGRGTTYNEQFF.

This clonotype was recorded at least ten times. The genes are TRBV10-3 and TRBJ2-7, with 7 bases identical to TRBD2. CDR1 is ENHRY, CDR2 SYGVKD, per germline. The CDR3 is 12 amino acids. Losses at the gene ends were 4 bases for V and 7 bases for J; bases not matched to a gene: 4. The DNA for the CDR3 is TGTGCCATCAGTGGCGGGAGTGGAGAGCAGTACTTC. It is translated as CAISGGSGEQYF.

This clonotype showed up many times. The CDR3, as DNA: TGTGCCAGCAGCTTACCCCAGAAAGTGTCTGAAGCTTTCTTT. Protein product: CASSLPQKVSEAFF. The V gene is TRBV7-9, the J gene TRBJ1-1; D is undetermined. Trimming took 2 bases from V and 6 from J, leaving 13 bases between them. The CDR3 loop spans 14 amino acids. Germline V gene sequence: CDR1 SEHNR, CDR2 FQNEAQ (reference sequence).

This clonotype ranks as medium-sized. The rearrangement joins TRBV3-1 to TRBJ2-3; D remains unclear. Per germline, CDR1 LGHDT and CDR2 YNNKEL (reference sequence). The CDR3 totals 14 residues. The V and J ends lost 2 bases and 5 bases respectively, with 11 bases between them. This chain's CDR3 is CASSQSLGEDTQYF. The CDR3, as DNA: TGTGCCAGCAGCCAATCCCTGGGCGAAGATACGCAGTATTTT.

The table lists this clonotype with many counts. J is TRBJ2-3 and V is TRBV24-1; D is undetermined. The CDR3 loop spans 14 amino acids. V shed 5 bases and J shed 2 bases, with 10 bases lying between them. Germline CDR1 KGHDR, CDR2 SFDVKD. CDR3 loop: CATSGPQSTDTQYF. The CDR3, as DNA: TGTGCCACCAGTGGTCCACAGTCCACAGATACGCAGTATTTT.

This clonotype was recorded at least ten times. This rearrangement joins TRBV24-1 to TRBJ2-7; no reliable D call. Per germline, CDR1 KGHDR and CDR2 SFDVKD. Trimming left V 1 base short and J 5 bases short, with 5 bases between. CDR3 length equals 12 residues. Here the CDR3 reads CATSDFGDEQYF. Here the CDR3 DNA reads TGTGCCACCAGTGATTTTGGGGACGAGCAGTACTTC.

There are many counts of this clonotype. The gene calls are TRBV30 and TRBJ2-2; 9 bases line up with TRBD2. Germline-derived CDR1 and CDR2 are GTSNPN and SVGIG (reference sequence). The CDR3 extends over 16 amino acids. V trimming: 8 bases; J trimming: 3 bases; junction bases outside the gene matches: 13. The CDR3 sequence: CAPPRGGREDTGELFF. Written as DNA, the CDR3 is TGTGCCCCCCCCAGGGGCGGGAGGGAAGACACCGGGGAGCTGTTTTTT.